This T cell receptor (beta chain) was captured in a study of blood T cell repertoires in COVID-19. For the study at large: Samples came from the United States, Italy and Spain, spanning acute and convalescent COVID-19. T cells, B-cell-depleted T cells, or PBMCs provided the cDNA or gDNA that served as material.

In the original workflow: Estimates of nucleated cell counts were drawn from the amplification of reference gene primers. Generated by immunoSEQ multiplex PCR, the TCRdb table keeps only in-frame clones and is missing some. The D gene and trimming were derived from the DNA, and the V and J assignments and clone size from that table. The table includes some 190,000 clones, 70% to 80% detected once. Assignments of participants to cohorts depended upon their own reported clinical history. The source is a man in his 60s who had been exposed to COVID-19. The sequenced material came from PBMCs or T cells enriched from blood (not recorded which).

The CDR3 DNA reads as TGTGCCATCACTCGTTGGGACAGGGGGCTGGGGCAGTACTTC. This gives the protein CAITRWDRGLGQYF. The chain recombines TRBV19 with TRBJ2-7, with TRBD1 identical over 12 bases. The CDR3 totals 14 residues. V gave up 10 bases and J gave up 9 bases; unmatched junction bases: 13. Germline assignment: CDR1 LNHDA and CDR2 SQIVND (reference sequence).